Here is one TCR beta chain with its context. Participant ages covered roughly 18 to 89 years across 25 or so US areas. Trimming removed 0 bases at V and 3 bases at J, with 5 bases between. This CDR3 is built from 14 residues. Germline V gene lookup returns CDR1 LNHNV and CDR2 YYDKDF (reference sequence). This sample is drawn from a study of blood T cell repertoires in COVID-19. About the study: COVID-19 samples, acute and convalescent, were from the United States, Italy and Spain.

The table came from immunoSEQ multiplex PCR; TCRdb's copy has only in-frame clones and leaves some out. The sample includes roughly 200,000 clones, about 85% of them seen just once. Source material: PBMCs or T cells enriched from blood (not recorded which). This receptor was taken from a woman aged 30 to 39 who had recovered from COVID-19. The chain employs TRBV15 and TRBJ1-4, with a weak D call TRBD1 (5 bases). The CDR3 sequence: CATSRDRANEKLFF. The CDR3 DNA is TGTGCCACCAGCAGAGACAGGGCTAATGAAAAACTGTTTTTT.